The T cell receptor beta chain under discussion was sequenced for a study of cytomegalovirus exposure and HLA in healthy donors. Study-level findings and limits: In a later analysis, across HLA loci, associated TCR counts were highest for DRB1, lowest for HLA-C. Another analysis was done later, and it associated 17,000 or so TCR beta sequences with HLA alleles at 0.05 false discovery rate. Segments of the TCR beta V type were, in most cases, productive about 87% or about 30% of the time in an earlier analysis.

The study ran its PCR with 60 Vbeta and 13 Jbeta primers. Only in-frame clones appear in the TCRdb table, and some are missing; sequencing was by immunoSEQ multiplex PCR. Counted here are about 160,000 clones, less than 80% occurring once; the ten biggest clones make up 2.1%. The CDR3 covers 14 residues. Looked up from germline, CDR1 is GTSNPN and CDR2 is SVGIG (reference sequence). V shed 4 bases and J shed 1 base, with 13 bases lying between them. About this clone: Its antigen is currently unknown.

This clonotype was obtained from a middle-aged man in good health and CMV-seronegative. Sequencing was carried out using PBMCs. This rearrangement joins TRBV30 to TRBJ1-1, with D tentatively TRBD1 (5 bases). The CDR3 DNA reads TGTGCCTGGACTATGGGGCGGAAGAACACTGAAGCTTTCTTT. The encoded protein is CAWTMGRKNTEAFF.